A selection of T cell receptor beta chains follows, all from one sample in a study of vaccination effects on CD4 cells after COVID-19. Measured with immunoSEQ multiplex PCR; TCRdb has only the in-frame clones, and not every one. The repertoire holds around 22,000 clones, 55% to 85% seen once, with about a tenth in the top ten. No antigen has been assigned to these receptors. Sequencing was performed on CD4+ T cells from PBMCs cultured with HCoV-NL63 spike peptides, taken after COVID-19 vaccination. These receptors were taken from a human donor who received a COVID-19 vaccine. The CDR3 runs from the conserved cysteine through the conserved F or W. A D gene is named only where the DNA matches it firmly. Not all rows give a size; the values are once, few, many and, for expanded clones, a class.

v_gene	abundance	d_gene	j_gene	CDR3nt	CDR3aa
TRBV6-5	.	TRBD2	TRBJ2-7	TGTGCCAGCAGGAAGGGTGATACGGGAGGCTACGAGCAGTACTTC	CASRKGDTGGYEQYF
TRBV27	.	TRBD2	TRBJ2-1	TGTGCCAGCAGTTTATTTTACAGTGAGACTAGCGAGTACAATGAGCAGTTCTTC	CASSLFYSETSEYNEQFF
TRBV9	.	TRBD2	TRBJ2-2	TGTGCCAGCAGGGAATTAGCGGGAGAGGCGGGTACCGGGGAGCTGTTTTTT	CASRELAGEAGTGELFF
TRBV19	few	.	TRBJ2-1	TGTGCCAGTAGTATTTCCGGGGACTCCTACAATGAGCAGTTCTTC	CASSISGDSYNEQFF
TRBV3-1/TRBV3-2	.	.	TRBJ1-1	TGTGCCAGCAGCCAAGATCAGTCAAACACTGAAGCTTTCTTT	CASSQDQSNTEAFF
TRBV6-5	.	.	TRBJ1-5	TGTGCCAGCAGTTACTCACGACAGAGCAATCAGCCCCAGCATTTT	CASSYSRQSNQPQHF
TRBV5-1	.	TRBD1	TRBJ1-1	TGCGCCAGCAGCCCCCTAGGCCCGGGACAGGGTACCACTGAAGCTTTCTTT	CASSPLGPGQGTTEAFF
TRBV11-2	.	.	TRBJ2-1	TGTGCCAGCAGCCCTCGGGTAGTCCGGGATGAGCAGTTCTTC	CASSPRVVRDEQFF
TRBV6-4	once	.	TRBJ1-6	TGTGCCAGCAGTGACACGGAGCAATCACCCCTCCACTTT	CASSDTEQSPLHF
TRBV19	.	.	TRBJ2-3	TGTGCCAGTAGTATAGGAGGGGGGGCTGGTCGTGATACGCAGTATTTT	CASSIGGGAGRDTQYF
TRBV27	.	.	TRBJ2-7	TGTGCCAGCAGTTTAAAACCGGGCGATACCTACGAGCAGTACTTC	CASSLKPGDTYEQYF
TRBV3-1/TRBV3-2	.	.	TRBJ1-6	TGTGCCAGCAGCCAGCTGACTACAGGTATCAATTCACCCCTCCACTTT	CASSQLTTGINSPLHF
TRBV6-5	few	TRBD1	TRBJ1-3	TGTGCCAGCAGTTACAGGACAGGCAGCTCTGGAAACACCATATATTTT	CASSYRTGSSGNTIYF